This entry features one TCR beta chain sequence. This entry belongs to a study of shared clonotypes between healthy human individuals. CDR3 size: 15 residues. CDR1 LNHDA and CDR2 SQIVND come from the germline V gene (reference sequence). V gave up 5 bases and J gave up 7 bases; unmatched junction bases: 11. The naive CD8 fraction comprised CD45RO-negative cells positively selected for CCR7 and excluded terminally differentiated effector memory CD45RA+ cells. Deep-level settings were used for running the assay. Replicate PCRs run on sorted subsets employed 200 ng DNA, about 27,000 T cell genomes. Clones were read by immunoSEQ multiplex PCR, and TCRdb kept only the in-frame ones, dropping some. The sample comprises 2 million to 2.5 million clones, about 92% of which are singletons, and roughly 1.7% rests with the top ten.

Sequenced sample: naive CD8+ T cells from PBMCs. The chain carries TRBV19 and TRBJ1-5; TRBD1 matches 7 bases. This TCR came from a man aged 18 to 35 in good health. Some clones in this sample may be carry-over from other donors' samples. This CDR3 reads CASSGDSPLNQPQHF. DNA of the CDR3: TGTGCCAGTAGTGGGGACAGCCCGTTAAACCAGCCCCAGCATTTT.